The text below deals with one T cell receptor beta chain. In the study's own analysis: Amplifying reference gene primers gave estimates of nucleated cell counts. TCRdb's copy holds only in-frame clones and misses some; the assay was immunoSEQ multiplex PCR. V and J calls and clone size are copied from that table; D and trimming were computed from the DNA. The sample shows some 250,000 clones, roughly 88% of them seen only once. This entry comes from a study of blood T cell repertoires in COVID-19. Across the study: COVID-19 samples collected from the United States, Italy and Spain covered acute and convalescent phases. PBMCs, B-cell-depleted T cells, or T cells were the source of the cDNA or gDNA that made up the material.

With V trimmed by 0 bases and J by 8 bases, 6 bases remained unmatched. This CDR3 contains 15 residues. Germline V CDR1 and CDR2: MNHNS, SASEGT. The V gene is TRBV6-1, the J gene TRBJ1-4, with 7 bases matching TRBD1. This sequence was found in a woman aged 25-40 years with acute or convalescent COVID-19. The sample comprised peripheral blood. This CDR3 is CASSEATGFNEKLFF. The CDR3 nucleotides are TGTGCCAGCAGTGAAGCGACAGGGTTTAACGAAAAACTGTTTTTT.